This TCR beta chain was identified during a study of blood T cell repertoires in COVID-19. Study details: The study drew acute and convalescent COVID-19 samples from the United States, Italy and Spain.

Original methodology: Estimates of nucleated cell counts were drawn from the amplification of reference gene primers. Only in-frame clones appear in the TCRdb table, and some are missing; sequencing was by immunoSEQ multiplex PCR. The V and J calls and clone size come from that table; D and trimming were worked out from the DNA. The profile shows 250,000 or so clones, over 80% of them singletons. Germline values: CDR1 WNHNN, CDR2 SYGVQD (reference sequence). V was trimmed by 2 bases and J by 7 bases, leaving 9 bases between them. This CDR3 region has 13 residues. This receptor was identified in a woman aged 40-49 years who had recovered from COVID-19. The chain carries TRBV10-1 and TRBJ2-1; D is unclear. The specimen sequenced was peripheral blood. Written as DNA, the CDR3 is TGCGCCAGCAGTGAGAACAGTTTGAATGAGCAGTTCTTC. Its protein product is CASSENSLNEQFF.